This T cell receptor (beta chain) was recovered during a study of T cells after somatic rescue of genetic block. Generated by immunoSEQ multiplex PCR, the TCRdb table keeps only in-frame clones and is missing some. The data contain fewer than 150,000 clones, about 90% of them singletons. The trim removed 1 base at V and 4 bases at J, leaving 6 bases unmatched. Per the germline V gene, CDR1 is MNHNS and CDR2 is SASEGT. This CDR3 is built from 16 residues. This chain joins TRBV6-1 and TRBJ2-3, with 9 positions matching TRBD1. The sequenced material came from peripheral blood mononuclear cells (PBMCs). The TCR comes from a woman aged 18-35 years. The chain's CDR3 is CASSEGTGGEADTQYF. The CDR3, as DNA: TGTGCCAGCAGTGAAGGTACAGGGGGCGAGGCAGATACGCAGTATTTT.